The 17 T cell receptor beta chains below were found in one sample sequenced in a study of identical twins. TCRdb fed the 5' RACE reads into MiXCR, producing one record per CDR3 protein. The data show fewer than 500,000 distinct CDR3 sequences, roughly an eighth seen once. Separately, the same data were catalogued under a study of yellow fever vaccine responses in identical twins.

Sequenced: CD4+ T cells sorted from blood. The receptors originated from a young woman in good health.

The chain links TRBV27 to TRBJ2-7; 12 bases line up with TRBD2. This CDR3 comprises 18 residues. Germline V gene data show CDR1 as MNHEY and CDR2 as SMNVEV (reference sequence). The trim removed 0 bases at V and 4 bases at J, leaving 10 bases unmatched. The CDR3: CASSLSTGTSGRLYEQYF. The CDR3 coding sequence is TGTGCCAGCAGTTTATCCACAGGAACTAGCGGGAGGTTATACGAGCAGTACTTC.

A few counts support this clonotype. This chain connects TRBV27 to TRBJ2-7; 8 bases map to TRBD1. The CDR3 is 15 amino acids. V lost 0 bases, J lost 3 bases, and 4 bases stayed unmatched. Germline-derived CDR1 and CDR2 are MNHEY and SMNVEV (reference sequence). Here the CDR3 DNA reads TGTGCCAGCAGTTTATCTGCAGGGGGCATCTACGAGCAGTACTTC. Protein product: CASSLSAGGIYEQYF.

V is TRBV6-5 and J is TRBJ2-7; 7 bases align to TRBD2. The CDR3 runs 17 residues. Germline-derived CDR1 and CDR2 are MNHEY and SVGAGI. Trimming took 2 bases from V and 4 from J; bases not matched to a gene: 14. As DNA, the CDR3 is TGTGCCAGCAGTTACCTCACGTCGGGGGGAAGAGGGTACGAGCAGTACTTC. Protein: CASSYLTSGGRGYEQYF.

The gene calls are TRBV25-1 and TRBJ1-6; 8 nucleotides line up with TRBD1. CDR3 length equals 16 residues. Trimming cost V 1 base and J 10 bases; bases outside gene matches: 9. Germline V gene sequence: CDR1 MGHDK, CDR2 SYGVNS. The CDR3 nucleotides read TGTGCCAGCAGTGAATGGGCAGGGGGCGTCGGGTCACCCCTCCACTTT. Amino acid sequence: CASSEWAGGVGSPLHF.

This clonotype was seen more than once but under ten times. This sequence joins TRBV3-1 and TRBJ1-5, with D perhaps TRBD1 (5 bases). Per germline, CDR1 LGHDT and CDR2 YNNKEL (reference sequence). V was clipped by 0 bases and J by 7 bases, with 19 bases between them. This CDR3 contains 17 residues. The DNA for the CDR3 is TGTGCCAGCAGCCAAGATGTCGGCGGGGCCGTGACGCAGCCCCAGCATTTT. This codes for CASSQDVGGAVTQPQHF.

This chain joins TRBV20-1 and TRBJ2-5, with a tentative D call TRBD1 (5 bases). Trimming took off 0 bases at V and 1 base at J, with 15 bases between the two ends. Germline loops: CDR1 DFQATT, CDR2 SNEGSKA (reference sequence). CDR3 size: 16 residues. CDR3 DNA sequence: TGCAGTGCTAGAGATAGGGGTCCATGGACCCAAGAGACCCAGTACTTC. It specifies CSARDRGPWTQETQYF.

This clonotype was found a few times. The CDR3 region is CASSPYPVAGGPGINEQFF. DNA of the CDR3: TGCGCCAGCAGCCCCTACCCGGTAGCGGGAGGGCCGGGGATTAATGAGCAGTTCTTC. The J gene is TRBJ2-1, the V gene TRBV4-1; 11 nucleotides agree with TRBD2. CDR3 length equals 19 residues. Per germline, CDR1 MGHRA and CDR2 YSYEKL. V lost 4 bases to trimming and J lost 7 bases; unmatched junction nucleotides: 18.

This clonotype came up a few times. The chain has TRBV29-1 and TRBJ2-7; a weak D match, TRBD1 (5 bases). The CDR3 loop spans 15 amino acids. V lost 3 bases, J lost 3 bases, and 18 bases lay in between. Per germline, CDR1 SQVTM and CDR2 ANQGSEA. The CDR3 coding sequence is TGCAGCGTTGATTATAGTCCCGACAGACTCTACGAGCAGTACTTC. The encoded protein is CSVDYSPDRLYEQYF.

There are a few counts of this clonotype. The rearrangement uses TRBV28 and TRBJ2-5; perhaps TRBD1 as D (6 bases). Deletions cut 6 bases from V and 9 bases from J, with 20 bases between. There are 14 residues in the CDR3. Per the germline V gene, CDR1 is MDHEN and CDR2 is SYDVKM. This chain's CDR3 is CASSDQTGPRSQYF. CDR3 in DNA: TGTGCCAGCAGCGACCAAACAGGGCCGCGGTCCCAGTACTTC.

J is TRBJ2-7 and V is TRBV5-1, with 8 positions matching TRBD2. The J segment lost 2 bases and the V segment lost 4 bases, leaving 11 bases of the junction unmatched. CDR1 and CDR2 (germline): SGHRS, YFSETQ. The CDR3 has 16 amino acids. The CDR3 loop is CASSQAGGRLTYEQYF. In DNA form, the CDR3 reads TGCGCCAGCAGCCAGGCAGGCGGGAGGCTAACCTACGAGCAGTACTTC.

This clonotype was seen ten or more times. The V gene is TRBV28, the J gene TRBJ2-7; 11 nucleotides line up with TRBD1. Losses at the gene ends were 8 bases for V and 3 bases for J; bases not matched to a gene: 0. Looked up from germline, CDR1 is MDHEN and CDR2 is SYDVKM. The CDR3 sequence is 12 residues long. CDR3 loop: CASGTGGYEQYF. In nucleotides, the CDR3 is TGTGCCAGCGGGACAGGGGGCTACGAGCAGTACTTC.

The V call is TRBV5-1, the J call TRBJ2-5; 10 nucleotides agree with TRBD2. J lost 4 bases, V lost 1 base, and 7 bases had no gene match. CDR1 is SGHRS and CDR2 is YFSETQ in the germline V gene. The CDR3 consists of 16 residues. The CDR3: CASSLITSGAGETQYF. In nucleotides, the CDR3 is TGCGCCAGCAGCTTGATAACTAGCGGGGCGGGAGAGACCCAGTACTTC.

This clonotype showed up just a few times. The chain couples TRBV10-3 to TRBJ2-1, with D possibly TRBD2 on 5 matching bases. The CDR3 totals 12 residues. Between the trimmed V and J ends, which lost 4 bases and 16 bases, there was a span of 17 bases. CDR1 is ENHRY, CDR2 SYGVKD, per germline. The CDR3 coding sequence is TGTGCCATCAGTGGGGGTAGCGATGAGCTTTTCTTC. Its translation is CAISGGSDELFF.

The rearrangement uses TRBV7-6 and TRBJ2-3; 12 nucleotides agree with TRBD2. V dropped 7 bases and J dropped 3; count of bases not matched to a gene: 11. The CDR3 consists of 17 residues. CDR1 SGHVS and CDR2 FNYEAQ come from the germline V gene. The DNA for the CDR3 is TGTGCCAGCACCTCTAGCGGGAGGGCCGACAGGACAGATACGCAGTATTTT. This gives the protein CASTSSGRADRTDTQYF.

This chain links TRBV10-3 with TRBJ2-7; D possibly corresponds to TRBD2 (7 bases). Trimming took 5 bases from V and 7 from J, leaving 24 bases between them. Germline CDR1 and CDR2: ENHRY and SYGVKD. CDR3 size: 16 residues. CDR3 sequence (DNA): TGTGCCATCAGTCATGGGGGGCTAGCGGTTTTGAGTGAGCAGTACTTC. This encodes CAISHGGLAVLSEQYF.

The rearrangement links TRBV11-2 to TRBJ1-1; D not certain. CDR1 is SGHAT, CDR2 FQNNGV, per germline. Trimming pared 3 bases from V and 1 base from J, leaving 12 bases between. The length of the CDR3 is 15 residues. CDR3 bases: TGTGCCAGCAGCTTGCTGAGGGCCACGAACACTGAAGCTTTCTTT. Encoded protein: CASSLLRATNTEAFF.

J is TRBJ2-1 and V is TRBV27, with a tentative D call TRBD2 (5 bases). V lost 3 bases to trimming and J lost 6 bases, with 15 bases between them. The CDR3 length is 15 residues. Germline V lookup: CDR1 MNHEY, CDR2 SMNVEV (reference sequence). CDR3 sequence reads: CASSFVRGRGNEQFF. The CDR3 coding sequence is TGTGCCAGCAGTTTTGTCCGCGGGCGAGGCAATGAGCAGTTCTTC.